A selection of T cell receptor beta chains follows, all from one sample in a study of blood T cell repertoires in COVID-19. TCRdb's copy holds only in-frame clones and misses some; the assay was immunoSEQ multiplex PCR. The sample includes hundreds of thousands of clones, more than 75% seen only once; the top ten take around 2.1%. The sequenced sample consisted of PBMCs or T cells enriched from blood (not recorded which). The receptors shown here come from a woman between 50 and 59 years old who had recovered from COVID-19. CDR3s include the opening cysteine and the closing phenylalanine or tryptophan. D genes are given only for firm matches. Some rows have no size entry. The others give once, few or many, or a class for an expanded clone.

d_call	clone_size	v_call	j_call	cdr3_aa	cdr3_nt
TRBD1	NA	TRBV7-2	TRBJ2-1	CASSADRGGMNEQFF	TGTGCCAGCAGCGCCGACAGGGGTGGTATGAATGAGCAGTTCTTC
TRBD1	NA	TRBV9	TRBJ2-6	CASSASGQGSYGANVLTF	TGTGCCAGCAGCGCATCGGGACAGGGGTCGTATGGGGCCAACGTCCTGACTTTC
TRBD1	NA	TRBV29-1	TRBJ1-1	CSAHRGTVNTEAFF	TGCAGCGCCCATCGAGGGACAGTGAACACTGAAGCTTTCTTT
NA	NA	TRBV3-1/TRBV3-2	TRBJ2-3	CASSHLVGARPDRDTQYF	TGTGCCAGCAGCCATTTAGTTGGTGCTAGACCGGATAGAGATACGCAGTATTTT
NA	NA	TRBV6-2/TRBV6-3	TRBJ2-7	CASSDASSGKTYEQYF	TGTGCCAGCAGTGATGCCTCTTCAGGGAAGACCTACGAGCAGTACTTC
TRBD1	NA	TRBV5-1	TRBJ2-7	CASRQGSYEQYF	TGCGCCAGTCGACAGGGTTCCTACGAGCAGTACTTC
NA	NA	TRBV12-3/TRBV12-4	TRBJ1-1	CASSFQQVTEAFF	TGTGCCAGCAGTTTTCAGCAGGTTACTGAAGCTTTCTTT
TRBD1	NA	TRBV6-2/TRBV6-3	TRBJ2-7	CASSFADRDEQYF	TGTGCCAGCAGTTTCGCGGACAGGGACGAGCAGTACTTC
TRBD1	NA	TRBV5-1	TRBJ1-4	CASSSTGSDEKLFF	TGCGCCAGCAGCTCGACAGGGTCGGATGAAAAACTGTTTTTT
NA	NA	TRBV6-4	TRBJ2-3	CASSDTADTQYF	TGTGCCAGCAGTGACACAGCAGATACGCAGTATTTT
TRBD2	once	TRBV4-3	TRBJ2-5	CASRQDLTSGGARTQYF	TGCGCCAGCAGGCAAGATTTGACTAGCGGGGGGGCGCGAACCCAGTACTTC
NA	NA	TRBV19	TRBJ2-7	CASSNSAYEQYF	TGTGCCAGTAGTAACAGTGCCTACGAGCAGTACTTC
NA	NA	TRBV11-2	TRBJ2-1	CASSLDRRGSYNEQFF	TGTGCCAGCAGCTTAGATCGTAGGGGCTCCTACAATGAGCAGTTCTTC
TRBD1	once	TRBV24-1	TRBJ2-2	CATSETGTGKDPGELFF	TGTGCCACCAGTGAAACGGGGACAGGGAAAGATCCCGGGGAGCTGTTTTTT
TRBD2	NA	TRBV3-1/TRBV3-2	TRBJ2-6	CASSPKAGGYSGANVLTF	TGTGCCAGCAGCCCCAAAGCGGGGGGATACTCTGGGGCCAACGTCCTGACTTTC
TRBD1	NA	TRBV14	TRBJ1-2	CASSRNRGSNYGYTF	TGTGCCAGCAGCCGCAACAGGGGCTCTAACTATGGCTACACCTTC
NA	NA	TRBV24-1	TRBJ2-7	CATSDTTGTPKGEQYF	TGTGCCACCAGTGATACCACCGGGACACCGAAGGGAGAGCAGTACTTC
TRBD2	many	TRBV5-4	TRBJ2-2	CASSSTSSGGYTGELFF	TGTGCCAGCAGCTCAACCTCTTCGGGGGGGTACACCGGGGAGCTGTTTTTT
NA	NA	TRBV28	TRBJ1-5	CASSLGTGSHQPQHF	TGTGCCAGCAGTTTAGGTACAGGGTCACATCAGCCCCAGCATTTT
TRBD1	NA	TRBV9	TRBJ1-2	CASRSNRGKGYTF	TGTGCCAGCAGGTCCAACAGGGGGAAGGGCTACACCTTC
NA	NA	TRBV28	TRBJ1-4	CASSLILEKLFF	TGTGCCAGCAGTTTGATACTCGAAAAACTGTTTTTT
TRBD1	NA	TRBV4-3	TRBJ1-6	CASSVTAGQLNSPLHF	TGCGCCAGCAGCGTAACGGCGGGACAGCTTAATTCACCCCTCCACTTT
TRBD1	NA	TRBV25-1	TRBJ2-7	CASQVRTGSYEQYF	TGTGCCTCGCAGGTGAGGACAGGGTCCTACGAGCAGTACTTC
TRBD2	NA	TRBV11-2	TRBJ2-3	CASSSRLAGGTDTQYF	TGTGCCAGCAGCTCTAGACTAGCGGGGGGCACAGATACGCAGTATTTT
TRBD2	NA	TRBV20-1	TRBJ2-7	CSASSGTSGALRPYEQYF	TGCAGTGCTAGTTCCGGGACTAGTGGGGCACTGCGCCCCTACGAGCAGTACTTC
NA	NA	TRBV15	TRBJ1-3	CATSRDRGKGNTIYF	TGTGCCACCAGCAGAGATCGAGGGAAAGGAAACACCATATATTTT
TRBD1	once	TRBV18	TRBJ2-2	CASSRTGDPNTGELFF	TGTGCCAGCTCCAGGACAGGGGACCCGAACACCGGGGAGCTGTTTTTT
NA	NA	TRBV11-2	TRBJ1-3	CASSLAGGSGNTIYF	TGTGCCAGCAGCTTAGCGGGGGGCTCTGGAAACACCATATATTTT
TRBD2	NA	TRBV11-3	TRBJ2-3	CASSFGSGAADTQYF	TGTGCCAGCAGCTTCGGTAGCGGGGCGGCAGATACGCAGTATTTT
NA	NA	TRBV11-3	TRBJ2-3	CASRASGTDTQYF	TGTGCCAGCAGGGCTAGCGGCACAGATACGCAGTATTTT
NA	NA	TRBV5-1	TRBJ1-4	CASSMSGPPNEKLFF	TGCGCCAGCAGCATGAGTGGTCCTCCTAATGAAAAACTGTTTTTT
NA	NA	TRBV7-2	TRBJ2-7	CASSLGALLSYEQYF	TGTGCCAGCAGCTTAGGAGCCCTACTGTCATACGAGCAGTACTTC
NA	NA	TRBV12-3/TRBV12-4	TRBJ1-2	CASHKSGNYGYTF	TGTGCCAGCCACAAATCGGGAAACTATGGCTACACCTTC
TRBD1	NA	TRBV30	TRBJ1-4	CAWSRDSEKLFF	TGTGCCTGGAGCCGGGACAGTGAAAAACTGTTTTTT
TRBD1	NA	TRBV9	TRBJ2-7	CASSLGGDRANEQYF	TGTGCCAGCAGCCTTGGAGGGGACAGGGCCAACGAGCAGTACTTC
NA	NA	TRBV6-5	TRBJ1-1	CASKNGGLGNTEAFF	TGTGCCAGTAAAAATGGGGGCTTGGGGAACACTGAAGCTTTCTTT
NA	NA	TRBV18	TRBJ2-7	CASSAGYEQYF	TGTGCCAGCTCGGCTGGTTACGAGCAGTACTTC
NA	few	TRBV2	TRBJ1-3	CAGSARMAASGNTIYF	TGTGCCGGCAGTGCCCGTATGGCGGCCTCTGGAAACACCATATATTTT